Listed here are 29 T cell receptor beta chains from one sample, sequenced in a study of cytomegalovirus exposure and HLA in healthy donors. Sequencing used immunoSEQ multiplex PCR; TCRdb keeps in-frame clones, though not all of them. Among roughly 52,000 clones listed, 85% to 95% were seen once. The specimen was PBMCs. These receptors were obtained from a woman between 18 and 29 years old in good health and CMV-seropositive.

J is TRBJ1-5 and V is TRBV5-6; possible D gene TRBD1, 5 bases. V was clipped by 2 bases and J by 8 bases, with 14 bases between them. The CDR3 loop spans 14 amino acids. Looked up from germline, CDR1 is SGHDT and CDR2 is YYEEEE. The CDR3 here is CASSFQGGLEPQHF. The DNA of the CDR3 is TGTGCCAGCAGCTTTCAGGGAGGGTTAGAGCCCCAGCATTTT.

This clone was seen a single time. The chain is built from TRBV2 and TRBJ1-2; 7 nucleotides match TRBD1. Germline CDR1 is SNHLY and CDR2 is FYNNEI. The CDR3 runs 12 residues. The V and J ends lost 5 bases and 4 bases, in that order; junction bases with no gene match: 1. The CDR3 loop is CASSSGGYGYTF. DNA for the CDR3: TGTGCCAGCAGTTCAGGGGGCTATGGCTACACCTTC.

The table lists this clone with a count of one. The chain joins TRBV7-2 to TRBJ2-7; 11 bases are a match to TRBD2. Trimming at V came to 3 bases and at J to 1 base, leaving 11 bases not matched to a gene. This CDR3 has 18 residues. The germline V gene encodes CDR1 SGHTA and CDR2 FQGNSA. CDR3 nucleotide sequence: TGTGCCAGCAGCTTGTCGCCTAGCGGGGGGATGACTTCCTACGAGCAGTACTTC. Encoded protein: CASSLSPSGGMTSYEQYF.

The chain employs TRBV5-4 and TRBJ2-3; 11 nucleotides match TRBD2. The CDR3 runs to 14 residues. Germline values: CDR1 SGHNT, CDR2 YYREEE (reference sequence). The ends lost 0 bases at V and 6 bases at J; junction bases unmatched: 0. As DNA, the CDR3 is TGTGCCAGCAGCTTGGTAGCGGGGGGGGATACGCAGTATTTT. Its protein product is CASSLVAGGDTQYF.

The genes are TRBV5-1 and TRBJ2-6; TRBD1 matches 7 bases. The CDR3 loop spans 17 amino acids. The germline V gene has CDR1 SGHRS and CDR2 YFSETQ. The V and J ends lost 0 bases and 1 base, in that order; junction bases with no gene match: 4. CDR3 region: CASSLALQGSGANVLTF. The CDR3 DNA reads TGCGCCAGCAGCTTGGCCCTACAGGGGTCTGGGGCCAACGTCCTGACTTTC. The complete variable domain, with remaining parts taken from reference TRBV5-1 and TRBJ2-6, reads KAGVTQTPRYLIKTRGQQVTLSCSPISGHRSVSWYQQTPGQGLQFLFEYFSETQRNKGNFPGRFSGRQFSNSRSEMNVSTLELGDSALYLCASSLALQGSGANVLTFGAGSRLTVL.

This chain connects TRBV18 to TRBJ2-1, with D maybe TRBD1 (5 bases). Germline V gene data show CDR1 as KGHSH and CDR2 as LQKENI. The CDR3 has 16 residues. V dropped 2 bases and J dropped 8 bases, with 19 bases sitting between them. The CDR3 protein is CASSPEWGSRTDEQFF. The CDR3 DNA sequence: TGTGCCAGCTCACCAGAGTGGGGCTCTAGGACCGATGAGCAGTTCTTC.

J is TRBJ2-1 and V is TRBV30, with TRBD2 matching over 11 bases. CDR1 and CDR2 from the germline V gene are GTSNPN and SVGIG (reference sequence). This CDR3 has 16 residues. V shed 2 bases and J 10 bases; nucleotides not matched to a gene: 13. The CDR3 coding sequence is TGTGCCTGGAGTCGAACGGGGCTAGCGGGGGGTTTGGAGCAGTTCTTC. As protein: CAWSRTGLAGGLEQFF. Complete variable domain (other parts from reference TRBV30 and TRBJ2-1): SQTIHQWPATLVQPVGSPLSLECTVEGTSNPNLYWYRQAAGRGLQLLFYSVGIGQISSEVPQNLSASRPQDRQFILSSKKLLLSDSGFYLCAWSRTGLAGGLEQFFGPGTRLTVL.

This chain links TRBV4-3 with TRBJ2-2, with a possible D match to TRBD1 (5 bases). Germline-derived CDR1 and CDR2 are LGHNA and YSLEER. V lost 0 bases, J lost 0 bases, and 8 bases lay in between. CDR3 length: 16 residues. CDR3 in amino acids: CASSQEQGSNTGELFF. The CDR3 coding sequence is TGCGCCAGCAGCCAAGAGCAGGGATCGAACACCGGGGAGCTGTTTTTT.

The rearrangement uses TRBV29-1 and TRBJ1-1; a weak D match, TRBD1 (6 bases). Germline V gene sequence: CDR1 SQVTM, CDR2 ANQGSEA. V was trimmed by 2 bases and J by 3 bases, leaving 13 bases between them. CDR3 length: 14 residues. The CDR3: CSVEPGVPDTEAFF. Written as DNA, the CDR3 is TGCAGCGTTGAACCAGGGGTCCCTGACACTGAAGCTTTCTTT. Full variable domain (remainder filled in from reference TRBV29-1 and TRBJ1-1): SAVISQKPSRDICQRGTSLTIQCQVDSQVTMMFWYRQQPGQSLTLIATANQGSEATYESGFVIDKFPISRPNLTFSTLTVSNMSPEDSSIYLCSVEPGVPDTEAFFGQGTRLTVV.

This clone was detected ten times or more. CDR3 in amino acids: CASSPVGQGLHFDTMNTEAFF. In nucleotides, the CDR3 is TGTGCCAGCTCACCGGTGGGACAGGGGCTCCACTTCGATACTATGAACACTGAAGCTTTCTTT. The V and J genes are TRBV18 and TRBJ1-1; 10 nucleotides line up with TRBD1. The germline V gene encodes CDR1 KGHSH and CDR2 LQKENI. This CDR3 comprises 21 residues. V trimming: 3 bases; J trimming: 0 bases; junction bases outside the gene matches: 19.

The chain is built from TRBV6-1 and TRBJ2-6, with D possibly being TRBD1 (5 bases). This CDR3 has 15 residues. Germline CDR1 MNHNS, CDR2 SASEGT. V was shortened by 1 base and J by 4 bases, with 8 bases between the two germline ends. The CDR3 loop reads CASSEVGVGANVLTF. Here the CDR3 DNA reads TGTGCCAGCAGTGAAGTAGGGGTCGGGGCCAACGTCCTGACTTTC.

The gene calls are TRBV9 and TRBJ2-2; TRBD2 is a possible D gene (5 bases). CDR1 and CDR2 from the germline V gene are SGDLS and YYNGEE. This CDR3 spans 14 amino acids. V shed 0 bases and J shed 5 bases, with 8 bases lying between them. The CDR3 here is CASSVGRETGELFF. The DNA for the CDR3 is TGTGCCAGCAGCGTAGGAAGGGAGACCGGGGAGCTGTTTTTT.

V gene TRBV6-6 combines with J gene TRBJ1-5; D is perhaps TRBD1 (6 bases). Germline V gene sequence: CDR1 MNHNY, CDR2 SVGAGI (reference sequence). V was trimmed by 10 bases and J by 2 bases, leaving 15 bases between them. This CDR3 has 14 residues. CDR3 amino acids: CAIEQGSGNQPQHF. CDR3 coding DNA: TGTGCCATCGAACAGGGAAGTGGCAATCAGCCCCAGCATTTT.

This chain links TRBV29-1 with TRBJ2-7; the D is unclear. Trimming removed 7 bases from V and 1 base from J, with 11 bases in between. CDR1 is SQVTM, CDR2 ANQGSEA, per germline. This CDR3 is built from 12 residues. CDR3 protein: CSAQSTSYEQYF. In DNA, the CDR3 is TGCAGCGCCCAATCCACATCCTACGAGCAGTACTTC.

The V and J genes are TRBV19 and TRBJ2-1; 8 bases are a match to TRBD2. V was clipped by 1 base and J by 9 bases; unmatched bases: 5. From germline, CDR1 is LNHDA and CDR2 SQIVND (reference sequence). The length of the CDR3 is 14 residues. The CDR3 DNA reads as TGTGCCAGTAGTATAGGGGGACTAGTCAGTGAGCAGTTCTTC. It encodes CASSIGGLVSEQFF.

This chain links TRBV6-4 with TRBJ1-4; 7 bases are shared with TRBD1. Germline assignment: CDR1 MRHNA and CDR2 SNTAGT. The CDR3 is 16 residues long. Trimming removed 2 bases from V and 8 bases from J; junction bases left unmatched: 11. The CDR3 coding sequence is TGTGCCAGCAGTGACCCCGGACAGGAGTGGAGGGAAAAACTGTTTTTT. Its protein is CASSDPGQEWREKLFF.

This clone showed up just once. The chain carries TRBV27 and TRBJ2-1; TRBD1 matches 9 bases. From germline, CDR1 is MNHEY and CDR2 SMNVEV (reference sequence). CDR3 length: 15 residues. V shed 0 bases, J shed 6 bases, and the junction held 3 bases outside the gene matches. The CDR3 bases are TGTGCCAGCAGTTTATCGGGACAGGGCGGCAATGAGCAGTTCTTC. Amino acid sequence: CASSLSGQGGNEQFF.

The chain's CDR3 is CARFPSGVSYNEQFF. DNA for the CDR3: TGTGCCCGATTCCCCTCAGGGGTCTCCTACAATGAGCAGTTCTTC. V usage is TRBV9 and J usage is TRBJ2-1; tentatively, D is TRBD1 (6 bases). The V and J ends lost 10 bases and 0 bases respectively, with 17 bases between them. The germline V gene has CDR1 SGDLS and CDR2 YYNGEE. The CDR3 is made up of 15 amino acids. The whole variable domain, filled in from reference TRBV9 and TRBJ2-1, reads DSGVTQTPKHLITATGQRVTLRCSPRSGDLSVYWYQQSLDQGLQFLIQYYNGEERAKGNILERFSAQQFPDLHSELNLSSLELGDSALYFCARFPSGVSYNEQFFGPGTRLTVL.

This chain's CDR3 is CASSYPGTDQAGELFF. The CDR3 coding sequence is TGTGCCAGCAGCTACCCAGGGACAGATCAGGCCGGGGAGCTGTTTTTT. This chain links TRBV7-9 with TRBJ2-2, with 7 bases aligning to TRBD1. The CDR3 is made up of 16 amino acids. J lost 6 bases, V lost 4 bases, and 11 bases had no gene match. Germline V lookup: CDR1 SEHNR, CDR2 FQNEAQ (reference sequence).

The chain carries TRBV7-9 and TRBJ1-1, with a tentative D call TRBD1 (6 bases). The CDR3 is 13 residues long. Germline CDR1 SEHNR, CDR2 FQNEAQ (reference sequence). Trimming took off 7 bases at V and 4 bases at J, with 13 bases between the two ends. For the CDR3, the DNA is TGTGCCAGCACCCAGGGGTTGGGCACTGAAGCTTTCTTT. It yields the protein CASTQGLGTEAFF.

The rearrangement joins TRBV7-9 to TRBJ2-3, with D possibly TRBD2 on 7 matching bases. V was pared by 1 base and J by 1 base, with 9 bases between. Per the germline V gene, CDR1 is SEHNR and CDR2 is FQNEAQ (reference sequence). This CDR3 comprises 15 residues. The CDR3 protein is CASSLGGGGTDTQYF. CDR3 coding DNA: TGTGCCAGCAGCTTAGGAGGGGGGGGCACAGATACGCAGTATTTT.

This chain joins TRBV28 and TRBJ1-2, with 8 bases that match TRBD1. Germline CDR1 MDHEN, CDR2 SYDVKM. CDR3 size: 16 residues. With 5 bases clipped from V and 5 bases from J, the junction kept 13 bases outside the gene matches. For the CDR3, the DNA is TGTGCCAGCAGTCTTGGCGCGGCCAGGGGGCTGTATGGCTACACCTTC. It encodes CASSLGAARGLYGYTF.

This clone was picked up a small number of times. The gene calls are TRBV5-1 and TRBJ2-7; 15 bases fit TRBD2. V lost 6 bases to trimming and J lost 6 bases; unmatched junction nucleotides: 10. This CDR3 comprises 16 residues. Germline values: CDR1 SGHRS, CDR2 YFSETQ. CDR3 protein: CASTGTSGGKVGEQYF. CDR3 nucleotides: TGCGCCAGCACAGGGACTAGCGGGGGGAAAGTCGGCGAGCAGTACTTC.

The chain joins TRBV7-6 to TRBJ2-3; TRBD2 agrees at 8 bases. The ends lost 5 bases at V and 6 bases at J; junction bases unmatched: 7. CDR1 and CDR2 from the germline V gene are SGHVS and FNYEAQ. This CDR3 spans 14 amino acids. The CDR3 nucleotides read TGTGCCAGCAGCCCCAGCGGGGGTGGGGATACGCAGTATTTT. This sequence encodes CASSPSGGGDTQYF.

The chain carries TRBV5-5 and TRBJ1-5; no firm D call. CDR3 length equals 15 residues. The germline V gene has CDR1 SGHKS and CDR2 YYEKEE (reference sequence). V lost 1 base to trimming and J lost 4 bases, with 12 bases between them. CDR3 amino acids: CASSLSPLSNQPQHF. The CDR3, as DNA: TGTGCCAGCAGCTTGTCTCCTTTGAGTAATCAGCCCCAGCATTTT.

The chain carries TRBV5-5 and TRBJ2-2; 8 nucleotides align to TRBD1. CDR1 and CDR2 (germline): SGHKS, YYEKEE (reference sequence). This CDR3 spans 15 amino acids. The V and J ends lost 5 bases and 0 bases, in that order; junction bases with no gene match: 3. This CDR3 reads CASRPDRANTGELFF. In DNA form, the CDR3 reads TGTGCCAGCAGACCGGACAGGGCGAACACCGGGGAGCTGTTTTTT.

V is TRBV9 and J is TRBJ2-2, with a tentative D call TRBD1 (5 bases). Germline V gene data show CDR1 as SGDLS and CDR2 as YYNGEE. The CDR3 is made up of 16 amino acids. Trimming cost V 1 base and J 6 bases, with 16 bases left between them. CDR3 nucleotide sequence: TGTGCCAGCAGCGTAAGACAGAATATGAGGTCCGGGGAGCTGTTTTTT. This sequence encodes CASSVRQNMRSGELFF.

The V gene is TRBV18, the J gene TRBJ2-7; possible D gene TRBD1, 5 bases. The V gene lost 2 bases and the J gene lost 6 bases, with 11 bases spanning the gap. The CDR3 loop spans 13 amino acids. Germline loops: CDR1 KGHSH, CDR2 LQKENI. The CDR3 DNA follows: TGTGCCAGCTCACCAAACGCAGGGCGCGAGCAGTACTTC. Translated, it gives CASSPNAGREQYF.

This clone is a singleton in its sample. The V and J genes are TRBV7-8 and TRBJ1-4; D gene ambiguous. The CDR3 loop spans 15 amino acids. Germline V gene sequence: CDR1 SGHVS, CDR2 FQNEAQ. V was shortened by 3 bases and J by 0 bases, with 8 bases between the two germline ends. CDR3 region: CASSFDSSTNEKLFF. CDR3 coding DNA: TGTGCCAGCAGCTTTGACTCCTCAACTAATGAAAAACTGTTTTTT.